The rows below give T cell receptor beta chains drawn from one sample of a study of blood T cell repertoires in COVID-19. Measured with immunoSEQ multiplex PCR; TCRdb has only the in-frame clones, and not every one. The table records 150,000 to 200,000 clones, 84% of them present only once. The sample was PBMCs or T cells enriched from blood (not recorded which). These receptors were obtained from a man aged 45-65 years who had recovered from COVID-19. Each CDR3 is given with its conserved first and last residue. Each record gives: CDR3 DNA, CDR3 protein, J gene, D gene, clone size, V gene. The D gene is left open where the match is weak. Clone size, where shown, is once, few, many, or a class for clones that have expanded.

DNA: TGCGCCAGCAGCCGCCAATTGCGGGGGGGCCTCGGGACAGATACGCAGTATTTT; CDR3: CASSRQLRGGLGTDTQYF; J: TRBJ2-3; D: TRBD2; size: NA; V: TRBV5-1
DNA: TGTGCCATCAGTGGGGCAGGTGACTCTGGAAACACCATATATTTT; CDR3: CAISGAGDSGNTIYF; J: TRBJ1-3; D: NA; size: few; V: TRBV10-3
DNA: TGTGCCAGCAGCCTAGGACTAGCGGGGGGCGAGCAGTTCTTC; CDR3: CASSLGLAGGEQFF; J: TRBJ2-1; D: TRBD2; size: NA; V: TRBV3-1/TRBV3-2
DNA: TGTGCCAGCAGTCTACAGGGGTACGAGCAGTACTTC; CDR3: CASSLQGYEQYF; J: TRBJ2-7; D: TRBD1; size: few; V: TRBV28
DNA: TGTGCCAGCAATAGGCCGGGGACTACGATGTACTTC; CDR3: CASNRPGTTMYF; J: TRBJ2-7; D: TRBD2; size: NA; V: TRBV12-3/TRBV12-4
DNA: TGTGCCAGCAGCCCCGCAGGGGTTAATCAGCCCCAGCATTTT; CDR3: CASSPAGVNQPQHF; J: TRBJ1-5; D: NA; size: NA; V: TRBV7-9
DNA: TGCAGTGCTAGTCAGGGGGCGGGCGAGACCCAGTACTTC; CDR3: CSASQGAGETQYF; J: TRBJ2-5; D: TRBD1; size: few; V: TRBV20-1
DNA: TGTGCCAGCTCACCTGGGACAGGGGGCCTCGGGGAGCTGTTTTTT; CDR3: CASSPGTGGLGELFF; J: TRBJ2-2; D: TRBD1; size: NA; V: TRBV18
DNA: TGTGCCACCAGTGATTTTAGGGGGTCCCGCCCGGGCGGCTACACCTTC; CDR3: CATSDFRGSRPGGYTF; J: TRBJ1-2; D: NA; size: NA; V: TRBV24-1
DNA: TGTGCCAGCTCACCACCATCTGGGCGCGCCTACAATGAGCAGTTCTTC; CDR3: CASSPPSGRAYNEQFF; J: TRBJ2-1; D: NA; size: NA; V: TRBV18
DNA: TGTGCCTGGAGCTCCCCGGGACTAGCGATTCAGACCCAGTACTTC; CDR3: CAWSSPGLAIQTQYF; J: TRBJ2-5; D: TRBD2; size: NA; V: TRBV30
DNA: TGTGCCAGCAGAAGCATCGACAGGGTGGGAGAAAAACTGTTTTTT; CDR3: CASRSIDRVGEKLFF; J: TRBJ1-4; D: TRBD1; size: NA; V: TRBV6-5
DNA: TGTGCCAGCAGTTTCCGGCGGTTCCAAGAGACCCAGTACTTC; CDR3: CASSFRRFQETQYF; J: TRBJ2-5; D: NA; size: few; V: TRBV28
DNA: TGTGCCAGCAGCCCGCCCGGACTAGCGGGGGGGAGTGAGCAGTTCTTC; CDR3: CASSPPGLAGGSEQFF; J: TRBJ2-1; D: TRBD2; size: NA; V: TRBV11-1
DNA: TGTGCCAGCAGTTTATCCGGAGGCCAGCGGGCCTACAATGAGCAGTTCTTC; CDR3: CASSLSGGQRAYNEQFF; J: TRBJ2-1; D: NA; size: NA; V: TRBV28
DNA: TGTGCCAGCAGCGCCGGGGTCTTACTCTTTAGAAACACCATATATTTT; CDR3: CASSAGVLLFRNTIYF; J: TRBJ1-3; D: NA; size: NA; V: TRBV9
DNA: TGTGCCTGGAGTCCCGGGTTTCGGACCGGGGAGCTGTTTTTT; CDR3: CAWSPGFRTGELFF; J: TRBJ2-2; D: NA; size: NA; V: TRBV30
DNA: TGCGCCAGCAGCTCGGGGTCCAGCTCCTATAATTCACCCCTCCACTTT; CDR3: CASSSGSSSYNSPLHF; J: TRBJ1-6; D: NA; size: NA; V: TRBV5-1
DNA: TGTGCCAGCAGTGGAGAAGGCGTTTTGGCTGAAGCTTTCTTT; CDR3: CASSGEGVLAEAFF; J: TRBJ1-1; D: NA; size: few; V: TRBV9
DNA: TGTGCCAGCAGCTTAATTGGCGGATCGGCTAGCGGGGGTACAGATACGCAGTATTTT; CDR3: CASSLIGGSASGGTDTQYF; J: TRBJ2-3; D: TRBD2; size: once; V: TRBV7-2
DNA: TGTGCCAGCAGCCAAGATCGCTTAATAGCAGTAGCAAGTTCACCCCTCCACTTT; CDR3: CASSQDRLIAVASSPLHF; J: TRBJ1-6; D: NA; size: few; V: TRBV4-2
DNA: TGTGCCAGCTCACCGGGGAGGACAGGGGTGGGCAATTCACCCCTCCACTTT; CDR3: CASSPGRTGVGNSPLHF; J: TRBJ1-6; D: TRBD1; size: NA; V: TRBV18
DNA: TGTGCCAGCAGCCGGGAGGTAGAGACCCAGTACTTC; CDR3: CASSREVETQYF; J: TRBJ2-5; D: TRBD2; size: NA; V: TRBV11-2
DNA: TGTGCCAGCTCACTCGCCGGGACCAAAAACATTCAGTACTTC; CDR3: CASSLAGTKNIQYF; J: TRBJ2-4; D: NA; size: NA; V: TRBV18
DNA: TGCAGTGCTAGTATGGGGGGGAACACTGAAGCTTTCTTT; CDR3: CSASMGGNTEAFF; J: TRBJ1-1; D: NA; size: NA; V: TRBV20-1
DNA: TGCGCCAGCAGCTTGGGCAGGGCTGACTATGGCTACACCTTC; CDR3: CASSLGRADYGYTF; J: TRBJ1-2; D: NA; size: NA; V: TRBV5-1
DNA: TGTGCCAGCAGCTTAGATCACGGACAGGGAGGTGGCTACACCTTC; CDR3: CASSLDHGQGGGYTF; J: TRBJ1-2; D: TRBD1; size: NA; V: TRBV11-3
DNA: TGTGCCACCAGCAGAGATATAAGAGACAGGGGGCTTGTGAGCAATCAGCCCCAGCATTTT; CDR3: CATSRDIRDRGLVSNQPQHF; J: TRBJ1-5; D: TRBD1; size: NA; V: TRBV15
DNA: TGTGCCAGCAGCTCGGGGACAGAGAACACTGAAGCTTTCTTT; CDR3: CASSSGTENTEAFF; J: TRBJ1-1; D: TRBD1; size: NA; V: TRBV7-3
DNA: TGTGCCAGCAAACCGGGACAGAGACCTAACTATGGCTACACCTTC; CDR3: CASKPGQRPNYGYTF; J: TRBJ1-2; D: TRBD1; size: NA; V: TRBV27
DNA: TGTGCCTGCCGGGACAGAGACAATCAGCCCCAGCATTTT; CDR3: CACRDRDNQPQHF; J: TRBJ1-5; D: TRBD1; size: NA; V: TRBV19
DNA: TGTGCCAGCAGCTTAGGCGGGCTCGACGGCTACACCTTC; CDR3: CASSLGGLDGYTF; J: TRBJ1-2; D: NA; size: NA; V: TRBV7-3
DNA: TGCAGTGCTAGTGACGCGGGTGAAGCTTTCTTT; CDR3: CSASDAGEAFF; J: TRBJ1-1; D: NA; size: NA; V: TRBV20-1
DNA: TGTGCCAGCGAGAAGCGGGATACGCAGTATTTT; CDR3: CASEKRDTQYF; J: TRBJ2-3; D: NA; size: NA; V: TRBV11-2
DNA: TGTGCCAGCAGCTTGGACAGGGGAACCGCTAATGAAAAACTGTTTTTT; CDR3: CASSLDRGTANEKLFF; J: TRBJ1-4; D: TRBD1; size: NA; V: TRBV5-4
DNA: TGTGCCACGGGACAGGGGGCGCGTGGCTACACCTTC; CDR3: CATGQGARGYTF; J: TRBJ1-2; D: TRBD1; size: NA; V: TRBV28
DNA: TGTGCCAGCACGGTAGGGGGTTCGGTAACACAAGATACGCAGTATTTT; CDR3: CASTVGGSVTQDTQYF; J: TRBJ2-3; D: NA; size: NA; V: TRBV27
DNA: TGTGCCAGCAGCTTAGATGGGCCGGACAGGGGGTTTATCACTGAAGCTTTCTTT; CDR3: CASSLDGPDRGFITEAFF; J: TRBJ1-1; D: TRBD1; size: NA; V: TRBV7-8
DNA: TGTGCCATCAGTGGGGACTTAGGGGTCGGGAACACTGAAGCTTTCTTT; CDR3: CAISGDLGVGNTEAFF; J: TRBJ1-1; D: NA; size: few; V: TRBV10-3
DNA: TGTGCCAGCTCACAAGGGGCGCGAAATGAAAAACTGTTTTTT; CDR3: CASSQGARNEKLFF; J: TRBJ1-4; D: NA; size: NA; V: TRBV18
DNA: TGCGCCAGCAGTCGCGGGGTCACCGGGGAGCTGTTTTTT; CDR3: CASSRGVTGELFF; J: TRBJ2-2; D: NA; size: few; V: TRBV10-1
DNA: TGTGCCAGCAGGCTAACGCGGGGGGGCCTCAATGAGCAGTTCTTC; CDR3: CASRLTRGGLNEQFF; J: TRBJ2-1; D: TRBD2; size: NA; V: TRBV7-2
DNA: TGTGCCAGCAGTTTTGTGACAGGAAGGAACACTGAAGCTTTCTTT; CDR3: CASSFVTGRNTEAFF; J: TRBJ1-1; D: NA; size: NA; V: TRBV28
DNA: TGTGCCAGCAGTAAGGGACAGGGCAATCAGCCCCAGCATTTT; CDR3: CASSKGQGNQPQHF; J: TRBJ1-5; D: TRBD1; size: NA; V: TRBV6-5
DNA: TGTGCCAGCAGCACTAGGTACCGGGACTATGCAACTAATGAAAAACTGTTTTTT; CDR3: CASSTRYRDYATNEKLFF; J: TRBJ1-4; D: NA; size: NA; V: TRBV3-1/TRBV3-2
DNA: TGTGCCATCAGTGACGGACAGGGGATGATTCAGCCCCAGCATTTT; CDR3: CAISDGQGMIQPQHF; J: TRBJ1-5; D: TRBD1; size: few; V: TRBV10-3
DNA: TGTGCCACCAGTGATACGCCCAGACTAGCGGGGGACACCGGGGAGCTGTTTTTT; CDR3: CATSDTPRLAGDTGELFF; J: TRBJ2-2; D: TRBD2; size: NA; V: TRBV24-1
DNA: TGTGCCAGCAGTGAAGTACCGAGAAACACAGATACGCAGTATTTT; CDR3: CASSEVPRNTDTQYF; J: TRBJ2-3; D: NA; size: NA; V: TRBV6-1
DNA: TGCAGCGTACTGGGACAGGCTAACTATGGCTACACCTTC; CDR3: CSVLGQANYGYTF; J: TRBJ1-2; D: TRBD1; size: NA; V: TRBV29-1
DNA: TGCGCCAGCAGCTTGCAGGACTTGAACACTGAAGCTTTCTTT; CDR3: CASSLQDLNTEAFF; J: TRBJ1-1; D: NA; size: NA; V: TRBV5-1
DNA: TGTGCTAGTGGTTTGGTACGAGGACAGGGTAGGAGCAATCAGCCCCAGCATTTT; CDR3: CASGLVRGQGRSNQPQHF; J: TRBJ1-5; D: TRBD1; size: NA; V: TRBV12-5